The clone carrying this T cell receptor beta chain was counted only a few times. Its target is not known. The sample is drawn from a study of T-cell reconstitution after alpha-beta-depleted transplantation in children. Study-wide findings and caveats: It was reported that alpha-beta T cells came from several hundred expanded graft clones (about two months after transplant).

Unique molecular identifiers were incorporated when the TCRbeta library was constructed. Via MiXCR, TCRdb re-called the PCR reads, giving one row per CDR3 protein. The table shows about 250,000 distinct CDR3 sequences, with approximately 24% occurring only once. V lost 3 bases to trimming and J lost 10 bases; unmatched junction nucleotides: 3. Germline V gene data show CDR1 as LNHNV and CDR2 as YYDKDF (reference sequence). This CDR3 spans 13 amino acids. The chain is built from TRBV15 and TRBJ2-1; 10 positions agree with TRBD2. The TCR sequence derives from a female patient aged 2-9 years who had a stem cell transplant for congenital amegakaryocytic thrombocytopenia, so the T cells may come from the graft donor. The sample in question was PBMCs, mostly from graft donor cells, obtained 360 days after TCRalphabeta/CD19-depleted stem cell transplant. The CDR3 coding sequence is TGTGCCACCAGCAGGGGACTAGCGACCGAGCAGTTCTTC. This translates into CATSRGLATEQFF. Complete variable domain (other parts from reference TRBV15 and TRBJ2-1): DAMVIQNPRYQVTQFGKPVTLSCSQTLNHNVMYWYQQKSSQAPKLLFHYYDKDFNNEADTPDNFQSRRPNTSFCFLDIRSPGLGDTAMYLCATSRGLATEQFFGPGTRLTVL.